This entry features one T cell receptor (beta chain) sequence. Its matching antigen is unknown. This entry belongs to a study of OX40 agonist ivuxolimab in advanced cancers. Study-wide findings and caveats: Patients who responded partially at 0.1-3.0 mg/kg showed clonal expansion ranking among the lowest.

The table came from immunoSEQ multiplex PCR; TCRdb's copy has only in-frame clones and leaves some out. The table records more than 65,000 clones, about 88% of them present only once. CDR3 length: 18 amino acids. V lost 0 bases, J lost 4 bases, and 10 bases stayed unmatched. Germline V gene data show CDR1 as MGHRA and CDR2 as YSYEKL. This specimen was CD4+ or CD8+ T cells sorted from blood, taken in a trial of the OX40 agonist ivuxolimab. The gene calls are TRBV4-1 and TRBJ2-2, with 8 bases aligning to TRBD2. The TCR sequence derives from an adult with an advanced solid tumor such as melanoma, head and neck, liver or kidney cancer. The CDR3 loop reads CASSQDRASGRGTGELFF. The CDR3 DNA follows: TGCGCCAGCAGCCAAGATAGGGCCAGCGGGAGAGGCACCGGGGAGCTGTTTTTT.